Below are 23 T cell receptor beta chains sequenced from a single sample in a study of cytomegalovirus exposure and HLA in healthy donors. Amplification used 60 Vbeta primers and 13 Jbeta primers. Only in-frame clones appear in the TCRdb table, and some are missing; sequencing was by immunoSEQ multiplex PCR. Of 110,000 to 150,000 clones in the sample, roughly 80% were seen once. The material sequenced was PBMCs. These receptors originate from a woman in her 40s in good health and CMV-seropositive.

The chain employs TRBV27 and TRBJ1-4; tentative D call: TRBD1 (6 bases). V was trimmed by 2 bases and J by 5 bases, leaving 15 bases between them. The CDR3 runs 16 residues. The germline gives CDR1 MNHEY, CDR2 SMNVEV (reference sequence). The CDR3 spells CASSLRGTSFNEKLFF. CDR3 nucleotides: TGTGCCAGCAGTTTAAGGGGGACGTCGTTCAATGAAAAACTGTTTTTT.

CDR3 residues: CASSPVGGGANGELFF. CDR3 DNA: TGTGCCAGCAGCCCTGTGGGCGGGGGGGCAAACGGGGAGCTGTTTTTT. The rearrangement joins TRBV4-2 to TRBJ2-2; 9 bases line up with TRBD2. The CDR3 totals 16 residues. V shed 4 bases, J shed 7 bases, and the junction held 10 bases outside the gene matches. Per the germline V gene, CDR1 is LGHNA and CDR2 is YNFKEQ.

A single count supports this clone. The V and J genes are TRBV4-1 and TRBJ2-1; 12 bases match TRBD2. Germline loops: CDR1 MGHRA, CDR2 YSYEKL. The V and J ends lost 0 bases and 9 bases, in that order; junction bases with no gene match: 6. CDR3 size: 16 residues. As DNA, the CDR3 is TGCGCCAGCAGCCAAGAAAGGCTAGCGGGAGGGTCTGAGCAGTTCTTC. It specifies CASSQERLAGGSEQFF.

This clone was seen once. The V and J genes are TRBV19 and TRBJ2-3, with 8 positions matching TRBD2. J was trimmed by 4 bases and V by 5 bases; bases with no gene match: 11. Looked up from germline, CDR1 is LNHDA and CDR2 is SQIVND (reference sequence). The CDR3 covers 16 residues. CDR3 sequence (DNA): TGTGCCAGTAGTGCCCGGTCAAACGGGAGGGCAGATACGCAGTATTTT. Amino acid sequence: CASSARSNGRADTQYF.

The chain carries TRBV9 and TRBJ2-7; perhaps TRBD2 as D (5 bases). Germline assignment: CDR1 SGDLS and CDR2 YYNGEE. V was cut by 0 bases and J by 3 bases, with 10 bases left in between. CDR3 length equals 14 residues. The CDR3 region has the DNA TGTGCCAGCAGCGTAGGTTCTAGCAACTACGAGCAGTACTTC. It codes for CASSVGSSNYEQYF.

The chain is built from TRBV4-1 and TRBJ1-2; the match to TRBD1 covers 8 bases. This CDR3 is 15 amino acids long. Per germline, CDR1 MGHRA and CDR2 YSYEKL. The junction had 10 bases not matched to a gene; V was cut back by 2 bases and J by 8 bases. The CDR3 coding sequence is TGCGCCAGCAGCCAAATCCCAGGACAGGGCGGGGGCTACACCTTC. Translating it yields CASSQIPGQGGGYTF.

This sequence joins TRBV7-2 and TRBJ2-5; 12 bases match TRBD2. Germline trimming cut 4 bases from V and 4 bases from J; bases unmatched to any gene: 4. CDR1 is SGHTA, CDR2 FQGNSA, per germline. This CDR3 region has 15 residues. The CDR3 DNA is TGTGCCAGCAGCTCTAGCGGGAGGGTAGGAGAGACCCAGTACTTC. It yields the protein CASSSSGRVGETQYF.

The CDR3 DNA is TGTGCCAGCAGTTTATGGACTAGCGGGGCCTACGAGCAGTACTTC. As protein: CASSLWTSGAYEQYF. The chain employs TRBV28 and TRBJ2-7; 11 positions match TRBD2. CDR3 length: 15 amino acids. Per the germline V gene, CDR1 is MDHEN and CDR2 is SYDVKM. Trimming at V came to 0 bases and at J to 2 bases, leaving 0 bases not matched to a gene.

This sequence joins TRBV27 and TRBJ2-1, with D tentatively TRBD1 (5 bases). In germline, CDR1 is MNHEY, CDR2 SMNVEV (reference sequence). The CDR3 extends over 11 amino acids. Trimming took off 6 bases at V and 9 bases at J, with 9 bases between the two ends. CDR3 sequence reads: CASRLRGEQFF. The CDR3, as DNA: TGTGCCAGCAGGTTAAGGGGTGAGCAGTTCTTC.

V is TRBV5-1 and J is TRBJ1-5; 8 bases fit TRBD1. Germline-derived CDR1 and CDR2 are SGHRS and YFSETQ. Trimming cost V 4 bases and J 3 bases; bases outside gene matches: 3. The CDR3 runs to 14 residues. The CDR3, as DNA: TGCGCCAGCAGCCCGACAGGGGACAATCAGCCCCAGCATTTT. Translated, it gives CASSPTGDNQPQHF.

This clone was observed a single time. This sequence joins TRBV5-6 and TRBJ2-2; D unresolved. This CDR3 is 12 amino acids long. Trimming shortened V by 1 base and J by 8 bases, and 6 bases separated the two germline ends. The germline gives CDR1 SGHDT, CDR2 YYEEEE. The CDR3 nucleotides are TGTGCCAGCAGCTTGAGAGGAGGGGAGCTGTTTTTT. Protein: CASSLRGGELFF.

The rearrangement links TRBV5-8 to TRBJ2-7, with D maybe TRBD2 (6 bases). Trimming removed 0 bases from V and 3 bases from J, with 10 bases in between. The germline CDR1 and CDR2 sequences are SGHTS and YDEGEE. There are 14 residues in the CDR3. CDR3 loop: CASSLERGFYEQYF. In DNA, the CDR3 is TGTGCCAGCAGCTTGGAACGGGGGTTCTACGAGCAGTACTTC.

The chain recombines TRBV28 with TRBJ1-3; 7 bases match TRBD1. Germline V gene lookup returns CDR1 MDHEN and CDR2 SYDVKM. The CDR3 has 14 residues. Unmatched junction bases numbered 2, after V lost 6 bases and J lost 0 bases. The CDR3 nucleotides are TGTGCCAGCAGGACAGGGCACTCTGGAAACACCATATATTTT. This translates into CASRTGHSGNTIYF. Supplemented by reference TRBV28 and TRBJ1-3, the full variable domain reads DVKVTQSSRYLVKRTGEKVFLECVQDMDHENMFWYRQDPGLGLRLIYFSYDVKMKEKGDIPEGYSVSREKKERFSLILESASTNQTSMYLCASRTGHSGNTIYFGEGSWLTVV.

V usage is TRBV29-1 and J usage is TRBJ2-3; maybe TRBD1 (5 bases). V lost 6 bases to trimming and J lost 2 bases, with 12 bases between them. CDR3 length: 13 residues. The germline gives CDR1 SQVTM, CDR2 ANQGSEA. The CDR3 spells CSVIPDNTDTQYF. The CDR3 bases are TGCAGCGTCATCCCGGACAACACAGATACGCAGTATTTT.

The gene calls are TRBV2 and TRBJ2-5, with D tentatively TRBD1 (6 bases). The CDR3 loop spans 15 amino acids. The ends were cut back, 7 bases at V and 3 bases at J, with 18 bases in the middle. Germline lookup yields CDR1 SNHLY and CDR2 FYNNEI. CDR3 DNA: TGTGCCAGCATTCAACAGGGTCTTGGGGAAGAGACCCAGTACTTC. It yields the protein CASIQQGLGEETQYF.

Concerning this clone: One junction end disagrees with the germline gene, perhaps due to a read error. This rearrangement joins TRBV2 to TRBJ2-7, with D maybe TRBD1 (6 bases). Germline V gene data show CDR1 as SNHLY and CDR2 as FYNNEI. The CDR3 totals 11 residues. The CDR3 region has the DNA TGTGCCAGCAGTGGAAACGGACAGTATATGTTC. Protein sequence: CASSGNGQYMF.

The chain recombines TRBV18 with TRBJ1-1; D remains unclear. The V gene lost 2 bases and the J gene lost 1 base, with 8 bases spanning the gap. There are 14 residues in the CDR3. Germline lookup yields CDR1 KGHSH and CDR2 LQKENI. As DNA, the CDR3 is TGTGCCAGCTCACCAAAAGAACAGAACACTGAAGCTTTCTTT. Its protein is CASSPKEQNTEAFF.

The rearrangement links TRBV27 to TRBJ2-7; the match to TRBD1 covers 7 bases. The CDR3 sequence is 15 residues long. After removal of 8 bases from V and 2 bases from J, the junction contained 12 bases not matched to a gene. From germline, CDR1 is MNHEY and CDR2 SMNVEV (reference sequence). CDR3 amino acids: CASSLGQGVTYEQYF. The DNA of the CDR3 is TGTGCCAGCTCGCTCGGTCAGGGGGTTACCTACGAGCAGTACTTC.

This chain joins TRBV28 and TRBJ1-5; D is perhaps TRBD1 (5 bases). Germline lookup yields CDR1 MDHEN and CDR2 SYDVKM. There are 14 residues in the CDR3. V gave up 3 bases and J gave up 4 bases, with 10 bases separating them. CDR3 DNA sequence: TGTGCCAGCAGTTTTGGGGGGATTAATCAGCCCCAGCATTTT. Encoded protein: CASSFGGINQPQHF. Together with reference TRBV28 and TRBJ1-5, the CDR3 gives the full variable domain: DVKVTQSSRYLVKRTGEKVFLECVQDMDHENMFWYRQDPGLGLRLIYFSYDVKMKEKGDIPEGYSVSREKKERFSLILESASTNQTSMYLCASSFGGINQPQHFGDGTRLSIL.

There are a few counts of this clone. Other nucleotide sequences from this sample produce the same CDR3. The chain employs TRBV9 and TRBJ1-2; D not resolved. V lost 3 bases to trimming and J lost 4 bases, with 13 bases between them. This CDR3 comprises 14 residues. The germline CDR1 and CDR2 sequences are SGDLS and YYNGEE. DNA of the CDR3: TGTGCCAGCAGCGCCGACCGGGGAGCCTATGGCTACACCTTC. It is translated as CASSADRGAYGYTF.

J is TRBJ1-1 and V is TRBV11-2; 8 bases line up with TRBD1. Losses at the gene ends were 5 bases for V and 3 bases for J; bases not matched to a gene: 5. The CDR3 sequence is 14 residues long. Per germline, CDR1 SGHAT and CDR2 FQNNGV. CDR3 protein: CASSHPRGHTEAFF. CDR3 nucleotide sequence: TGTGCCAGCAGCCATCCCAGGGGGCACACTGAAGCTTTCTTT.

The chain recombines TRBV7-9 with TRBJ1-5, with 11 bases identical to TRBD1. CDR3 size: 17 residues. The V gene's germline CDR1 is SEHNR and CDR2 FQNEAQ (reference sequence). The V gene end was trimmed by 0 bases and the J gene end by 1 base; junction bases not matched to a gene: 2. CDR3 protein: CASSLAGTGGSNQPQHF. CDR3 DNA sequence: TGTGCCAGCAGCTTAGCCGGGACAGGGGGGAGCAATCAGCCCCAGCATTTT.

The CDR3 coding sequence is TGTGCCAGTAGTATACTGGACAGGGGAGGTATCAATGAGCAGTTCTTC. This encodes CASSILDRGGINEQFF. The chain carries TRBV19 and TRBJ2-1; 9 nucleotides line up with TRBD1. Germline CDR1 reads LNHDA; CDR2 reads SQIVND (reference sequence). This CDR3 has 16 amino acids. After removal of 2 bases from V and 6 bases from J, the junction contained 8 bases not matched to a gene.